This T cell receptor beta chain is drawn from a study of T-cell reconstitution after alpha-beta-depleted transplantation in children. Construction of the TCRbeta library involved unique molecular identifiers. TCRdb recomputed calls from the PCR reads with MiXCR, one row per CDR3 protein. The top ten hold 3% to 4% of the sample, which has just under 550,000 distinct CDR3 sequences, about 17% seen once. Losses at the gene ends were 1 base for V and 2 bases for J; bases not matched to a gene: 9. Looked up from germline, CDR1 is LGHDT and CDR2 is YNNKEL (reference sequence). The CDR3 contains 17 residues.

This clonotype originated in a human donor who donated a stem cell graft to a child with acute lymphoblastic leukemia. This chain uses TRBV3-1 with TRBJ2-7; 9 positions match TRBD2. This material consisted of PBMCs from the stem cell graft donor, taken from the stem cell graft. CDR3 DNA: TGTGCCAGCAGCCAAGTGTCGGCGGGAGGGAGAACCTACGAGCAGTACTTC. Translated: CASSQVSAGGRTYEQYF.